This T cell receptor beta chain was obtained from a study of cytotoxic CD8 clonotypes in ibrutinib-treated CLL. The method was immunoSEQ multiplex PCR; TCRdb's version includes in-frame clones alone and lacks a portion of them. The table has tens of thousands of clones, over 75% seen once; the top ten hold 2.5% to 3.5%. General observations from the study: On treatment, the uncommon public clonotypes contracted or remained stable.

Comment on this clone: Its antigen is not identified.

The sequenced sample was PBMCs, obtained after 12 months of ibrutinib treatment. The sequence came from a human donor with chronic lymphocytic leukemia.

The CDR3 DNA sequence: TGTGCCAGCAGCTGGACAGCGAACACCGGGGAGCTGTTTTTT. This gives the protein CASSWTANTGELFF. The rearrangement joins TRBV7-8 to TRBJ2-2, with TRBD1 as a possible D gene (6 bases). The CDR3 runs to 14 residues. From germline, CDR1 is SGHVS and CDR2 FQNEAQ. V was pared by 4 bases and J by 0 bases, with 6 bases between.